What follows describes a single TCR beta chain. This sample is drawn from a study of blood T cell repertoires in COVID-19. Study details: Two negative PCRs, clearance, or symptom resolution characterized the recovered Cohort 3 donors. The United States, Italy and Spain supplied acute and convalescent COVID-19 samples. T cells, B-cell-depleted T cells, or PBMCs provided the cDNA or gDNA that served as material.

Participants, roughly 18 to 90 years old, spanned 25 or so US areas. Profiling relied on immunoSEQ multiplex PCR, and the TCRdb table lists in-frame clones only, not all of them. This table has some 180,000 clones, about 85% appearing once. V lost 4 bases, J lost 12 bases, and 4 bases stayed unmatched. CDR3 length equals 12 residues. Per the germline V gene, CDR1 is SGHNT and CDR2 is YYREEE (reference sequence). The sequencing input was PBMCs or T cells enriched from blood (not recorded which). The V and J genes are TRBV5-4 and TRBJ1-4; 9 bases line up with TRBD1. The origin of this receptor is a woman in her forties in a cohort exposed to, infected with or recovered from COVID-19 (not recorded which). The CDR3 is CASSIGDRELFF. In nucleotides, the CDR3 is TGTGCCAGCAGCATCGGGGACAGGGAACTGTTTTTT.